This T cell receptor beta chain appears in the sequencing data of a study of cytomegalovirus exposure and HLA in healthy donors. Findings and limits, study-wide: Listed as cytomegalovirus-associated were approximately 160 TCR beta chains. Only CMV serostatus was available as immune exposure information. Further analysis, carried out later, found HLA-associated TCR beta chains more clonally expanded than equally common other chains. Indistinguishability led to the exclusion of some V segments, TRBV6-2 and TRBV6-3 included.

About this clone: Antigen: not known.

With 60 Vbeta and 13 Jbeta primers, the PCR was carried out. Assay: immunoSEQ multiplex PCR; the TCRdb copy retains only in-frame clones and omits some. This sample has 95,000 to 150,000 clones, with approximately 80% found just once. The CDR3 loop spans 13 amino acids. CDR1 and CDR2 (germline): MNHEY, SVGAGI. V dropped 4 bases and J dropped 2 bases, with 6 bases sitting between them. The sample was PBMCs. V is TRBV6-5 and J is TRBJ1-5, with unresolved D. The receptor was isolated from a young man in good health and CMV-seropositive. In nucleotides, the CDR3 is TGTGCCAGCAGTTGGGCCCGCAATCAGCCCCAGCATTTT. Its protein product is CASSWARNQPQHF.